The 21 T cell receptor beta chains below come from one sample, sequenced in a study of cytomegalovirus exposure and HLA in healthy donors. 60 Vbeta and 13 Jbeta primers were used in PCR. TCRdb's copy holds only in-frame clones and misses some; the assay was immunoSEQ multiplex PCR. The sample has 200,000 to 250,000 clones; the top ten hold roughly 0.89%. Sequenced material: PBMCs. The receptors here all came from a woman between 25 and 40 years old in good health and CMV-seropositive.

The chain joins TRBV5-5 to TRBJ1-4; 11 nucleotides match TRBD1. The CDR3 sequence is 17 residues long. Trimming at V came to 4 bases and at J to 7 bases, leaving 12 bases not matched to a gene. The germline V gene encodes CDR1 SGHKS and CDR2 YYEKEE (reference sequence). The CDR3 bases are TGTGCCAGCAGCGTACCCCCGACCGGGACAGGGGGTGAAAAACTGTTTTTT. It encodes CASSVPPTGTGGEKLFF.

The chain employs TRBV15 and TRBJ2-2; D unresolved. CDR3 length: 13 amino acids. The V gene lost 4 bases and the J gene lost 5 bases, with 8 bases spanning the gap. CDR1 and CDR2 (germline): LNHNV, YYDKDF (reference sequence). The CDR3 reads CATSKDRTGELFF. CDR3 DNA: TGTGCCACCAGCAAAGACCGGACCGGGGAGCTGTTTTTT.

The chain uses TRBV7-2 and TRBJ2-1; D not resolved. The CDR3 contains 13 residues. Germline values: CDR1 SGHTA, CDR2 FQGNSA. The V gene lost 5 bases and the J gene lost 0 bases, with 5 bases spanning the gap. CDR3 DNA sequence: TGTGCCAGCAGCACCAGCTCCTACAATGAGCAGTTCTTC. Its translation: CASSTSSYNEQFF.

The chain employs TRBV30 and TRBJ1-5, with TRBD1 matching 7 bases. This CDR3 contains 14 residues. V lost 0 bases to trimming and J lost 7 bases; unmatched junction nucleotides: 6. Looked up from germline, CDR1 is GTSNPN and CDR2 is SVGIG (reference sequence). CDR3 DNA: TGTGCCTGGAGTGTACCCAGGGGACAGCAGCCCCAGCATTTT. It encodes CAWSVPRGQQPQHF.

The chain recombines TRBV11-2 with TRBJ2-2, with 8 bases fitting TRBD2. Germline lookup yields CDR1 SGHAT and CDR2 FQNNGV. The ends lost 5 bases at V and 7 bases at J; junction bases unmatched: 6. This CDR3 spans 14 amino acids. As DNA, the CDR3 is TGTGCCAGCAGCGTAGGACTAGCTTACGGGGAGCTGTTTTTT. It is translated as CASSVGLAYGELFF.

The chain recombines TRBV5-1 with TRBJ1-1, with D possibly TRBD1 on 6 matching bases. Germline-derived CDR1 and CDR2 are SGHRS and YFSETQ. The CDR3 runs to 11 residues. Trimming stripped 3 bases from V and 8 bases from J, with 8 bases between. The CDR3 region has the DNA TGCGCCAGCAGCTACGGACAGGAAGCTTTCTTT. Amino acid sequence: CASSYGQEAFF.

This rearrangement joins TRBV29-1 to TRBJ2-1, with TRBD1 matching 9 bases. V was clipped by 1 base and J by 1 base; unmatched bases: 11. The CDR3 extends over 18 amino acids. Germline loops: CDR1 SQVTM, CDR2 ANQGSEA. The CDR3 is CSVEVFGTGFWSYNEQFF. In DNA, the CDR3 is TGCAGCGTTGAAGTATTTGGGACAGGGTTTTGGTCCTACAATGAGCAGTTCTTC.

The chain carries TRBV19 and TRBJ1-1, with D uncertain. With 3 bases removed from V and 1 base from J, the gap between germline ends came to 6 bases. The CDR3 sequence is 13 residues long. Germline V gene sequence: CDR1 LNHDA, CDR2 SQIVND (reference sequence). The CDR3 spells CASSIQENTEAFF. The CDR3 DNA sequence: TGTGCCAGTAGTATTCAGGAGAACACTGAAGCTTTCTTT. Complete variable domain (other parts from reference TRBV19 and TRBJ1-1): DGGITQSPKYLFRKEGQNVTLSCEQNLNHDAMYWYRQDPGQGLRLIYYSQIVNDFQKGDIAEGYSVSREKKESFPLTVTSAQKNPTAFYLCASSIQENTEAFFGQGTRLTVV.

This chain uses TRBV7-7 with TRBJ2-5, with 9 bases that match TRBD1. Unmatched junction bases numbered 6, after V lost 4 bases and J lost 3 bases. Germline V gives CDR1 SSHAT, CDR2 FNYEAQ (reference sequence). The CDR3 sequence is 15 residues long. CDR3: CASSWTGANEETQYF. In nucleotides, the CDR3 is TGTGCCAGCAGCTGGACAGGGGCGAACGAAGAGACCCAGTACTTC. The complete variable domain, with remaining parts taken from reference TRBV7-7 and TRBJ2-5, reads GAGVSQSPRYKVTKRGQDVTLRCDPISSHATLYWYQQALGQGPEFLTYFNYEAQPDKSGLPSDRFSAERPEGSISTLTIQRTEQRDSAMYRCASSWTGANEETQYFGPGTRLLVL.

The chain uses TRBV7-6 and TRBJ1-4, with a tentative D call TRBD1 (5 bases). This CDR3 has 15 amino acids. The germline V and J ends were trimmed by 5 bases and 4 bases, with 14 bases remaining between them. The germline CDR1 and CDR2 sequences are SGHVS and FNYEAQ. CDR3 nucleotides: TGTGCCAGCAGCAATCAGGGATCCCTTAATGAAAAACTGTTTTTT. This translates into CASSNQGSLNEKLFF.

The chain joins TRBV7-2 to TRBJ2-5, with 10 bases aligning to TRBD2. The ends lost 1 base at V and 14 bases at J; junction bases unmatched: 10. The CDR3 covers 14 residues. The germline gives CDR1 SGHTA, CDR2 FQGNSA. The CDR3 nucleotides are TGTGCCAGCAGCTTAGAGGTCAGGGCTAGCGGGGGATACTTC. Amino acids: CASSLEVRASGGYF.

The chain is built from TRBV10-3 and TRBJ2-2; tentatively, D is TRBD1 (6 bases). This CDR3 region has 14 residues. V was pared by 3 bases and J by 6 bases, with 11 bases between. Germline CDR1 ENHRY, CDR2 SYGVKD. CDR3 sequence (DNA): TGTGCCATCAGTGAAGTCAGGGGTCCCGGGGAGCTGTTTTTT. Amino acids: CAISEVRGPGELFF.

The chain uses TRBV7-9 and TRBJ2-5; 9 positions agree with TRBD1. The germline gives CDR1 SEHNR, CDR2 FQNEAQ (reference sequence). CDR3 size: 13 residues. The junction had 6 bases not matched to a gene; V was cut back by 8 bases and J by 5 bases. The CDR3, as DNA: TGTGCCAGCCGGGACAGGGATCCGGAGACCCAGTACTTC. Protein sequence: CASRDRDPETQYF. Full variable domain (remainder filled in from reference TRBV7-9 and TRBJ2-5): DTGVSQNPRHKITKRGQNVTFRCDPISEHNRLYWYRQTLGQGPEFLTYFQNEAQLEKSRLLSDRFSAERPKGSFSTLEIQRTEQGDSAMYLCASRDRDPETQYFGPGTRLLVL.

The V gene is TRBV28, the J gene TRBJ1-1; D not resolved. CDR3 length: 13 residues. Germline values: CDR1 MDHEN, CDR2 SYDVKM. The ends were cut back, 5 bases at V and 1 base at J, with 8 bases in the middle. The CDR3 spells CASSPNRNTEAFF. In DNA, the CDR3 is TGTGCCAGCAGTCCGAACAGGAACACTGAAGCTTTCTTT.

The chain links TRBV19 to TRBJ2-6; TRBD1 might be the D (6 bases). In germline, CDR1 is LNHDA, CDR2 SQIVND (reference sequence). CDR3 size: 17 residues. V shed 6 bases and J shed 0 bases, with 15 bases lying between them. The CDR3 DNA reads as TGTGCCAGTAGGCAGGACAGCAGAGTCTCTGGGGCCAACGTCCTGACTTTC. Translating it yields CASRQDSRVSGANVLTF.

The rearrangement joins TRBV7-7 to TRBJ1-2, with no clear D. The CDR3 covers 14 residues. Per the germline V gene, CDR1 is SSHAT and CDR2 is FNYEAQ (reference sequence). Trimming shortened V by 5 bases and J by 0 bases, and 10 bases separated the two germline ends. CDR3 in amino acids: CASSRLSANYGYTF. The DNA of the CDR3 is TGTGCCAGCAGCCGACTATCAGCTAACTATGGCTACACCTTC.

This chain links TRBV29-1 with TRBJ1-3; 8 bases line up with TRBD1. V trimming: 6 bases; J trimming: 0 bases; junction bases outside the gene matches: 10. Germline V gene lookup returns CDR1 SQVTM and CDR2 ANQGSEA. The CDR3 totals 16 residues. CDR3 residues: CSVARQGSFSGNTIYF. The CDR3 DNA reads TGCAGCGTCGCGCGACAGGGGAGCTTCTCTGGAAACACCATATATTTT.

The chain couples TRBV6-1 to TRBJ2-7; possibly TRBD2 for D (6 bases). Germline values: CDR1 MNHNS, CDR2 SASEGT. V was shortened by 10 bases and J by 2 bases, with 21 bases between the two germline ends. The CDR3 loop spans 15 amino acids. DNA of the CDR3: TGTGCCACCGGGGGTAGCTCAGGTTTCCCCTACGAGCAGTACTTC. Translated, it gives CATGGSSGFPYEQYF.

The J gene is TRBJ2-2, the V gene TRBV28; TRBD1 matches 12 bases. J was trimmed by 5 bases and V by 5 bases; bases with no gene match: 15. The CDR3 is 19 amino acids. Germline CDR1 is MDHEN and CDR2 is SYDVKM. In DNA form, the CDR3 reads TGTGCCAGCAGTCTCTACTATCCCGGGACAGGGGGCATAACCGGGGAGCTGTTTTTT. Translating gives CASSLYYPGTGGITGELFF.

This sequence joins TRBV7-9 and TRBJ1-4, with TRBD1 as a possible D gene (6 bases). The CDR3 is 17 amino acids. CDR1 and CDR2 from the germline V gene are SEHNR and FQNEAQ (reference sequence). Trimming removed 5 bases from V and 3 bases from J, with 19 bases in between. Here the CDR3 reads CASSQSPGGAANEKLFF. The CDR3 bases are TGTGCCAGCAGCCAAAGCCCCGGGGGGGCAGCTAATGAAAAACTGTTTTTT.

This chain links TRBV4-1 with TRBJ1-1, with D maybe TRBD1 (6 bases). Germline V gives CDR1 MGHRA, CDR2 YSYEKL. This CDR3 has 13 amino acids. V lost 4 bases and J lost 4, with 10 bases in between. The CDR3 DNA follows: TGCGCCAGCAGCCGAACAGGGTCCACTGAAGCTTTCTTT. Amino acids: CASSRTGSTEAFF.